Listed here are 10 T cell receptor beta chains from one sample, sequenced in a study of identical twins. TCRdb re-analysed the 5' RACE reads in MiXCR, keeping a single row per CDR3 protein. Of nearly 900,000 distinct CDR3 sequences listed, about 12% are singletons. These sequences were also reported in another study, on yellow fever vaccine responses in identical twins.

The sequencing sample was made of PBMCs. The receptors were sampled from a woman in her late teens or twenties in good health.

The CDR3 sequence: CASSEARAGGPVFF. The CDR3 DNA sequence: TGTGCCAGCAGTGAAGCTCGAGCGGGAGGGCCGGTGTTCTTC. This sequence joins TRBV6-1 and TRBJ2-1; TRBD2 matches at 10 bases. This CDR3 region has 14 residues. Losses at the gene ends were 0 bases for V and 15 bases for J; bases not matched to a gene: 8. The germline V gene encodes CDR1 MNHNS and CDR2 SASEGT.

This clonotype was seen ten or more times. The chain carries TRBV27 and TRBJ2-2; D is ambiguous. The CDR3 length is 15 residues. Deletions cut 3 bases from V and 0 bases from J, with 8 bases between. CDR1 is MNHEY and CDR2 is SMNVEV in the germline V gene (reference sequence). The CDR3 DNA follows: TGTGCCAGCAGTTTTGTTGGTACGAACACCGGGGAGCTGTTTTTT. It is translated as CASSFVGTNTGELFF.

This clonotype was seen only a few times. The V gene is TRBV28, the J gene TRBJ2-1, with TRBD1 matching over 7 bases. Germline CDR1 and CDR2: MDHEN and SYDVKM. This CDR3 is built from 14 residues. With 10 bases clipped from V and 0 bases from J, the junction kept 6 bases outside the gene matches. CDR3 amino acids: CANRQGSSYNEQFF. CDR3 DNA: TGTGCCAATCGACAGGGAAGCTCCTACAATGAGCAGTTCTTC.

J is TRBJ2-3 and V is TRBV5-5; the D gene is possibly TRBD1 (6 bases). Trimming took off 4 bases at V and 2 bases at J, with 14 bases between the two ends. The CDR3 consists of 15 residues. Germline-derived CDR1 and CDR2 are SGHKS and YYEKEE (reference sequence). The CDR3 here is CASSLRGFPTDTQYF. As DNA, the CDR3 is TGTGCCAGCAGCCTAAGGGGGTTTCCCACAGATACGCAGTATTTT.

This clonotype was counted ten times or more. V gene TRBV20-1 combines with J gene TRBJ2-1, with TRBD2 matching over 8 bases. The CDR3 runs 13 residues. After removal of 3 bases from V and 3 bases from J, the junction contained 1 base not matched to a gene. Germline CDR1 DFQATT, CDR2 SNEGSKA (reference sequence). CDR3 in amino acids: CSASSGSYNEQFF. In DNA, the CDR3 is TGCAGTGCTAGCAGCGGGAGCTACAATGAGCAGTTCTTC.

This clonotype was detected only a few times. The rearrangement uses TRBV12-3 or TRBV12-4 and TRBJ2-7; TRBD2 matches at 9 bases. CDR3 length: 14 amino acids. Trimming removed 7 bases from V and 4 bases from J; junction bases left unmatched: 8. CDR3 region: CASTFSGSWYEQYF. CDR3 DNA: TGTGCCAGCACCTTTAGCGGGAGCTGGTACGAGCAGTACTTC.

This clonotype came up many times. V is TRBV12-3 or TRBV12-4 and J is TRBJ1-5; maybe TRBD1 (6 bases). This CDR3 spans 13 amino acids. V was clipped by 6 bases and J by 4 bases, with 10 bases between them. CDR3 in amino acids: CASRRQVNQPQHF. The CDR3 DNA sequence: TGTGCCAGCAGGCGACAGGTTAATCAGCCCCAGCATTTT.

This rearrangement joins TRBV12-3 or TRBV12-4 to TRBJ1-1; no definite D call. The CDR3 extends over 13 amino acids. V was shortened by 5 bases and J by 5 bases, with 12 bases between the two germline ends. The CDR3: CASSPRPKTEAFF. The CDR3 DNA is TGTGCCAGCAGTCCCCGACCGAAGACTGAAGCTTTCTTT.

The chain employs TRBV27 and TRBJ2-1; D gene unclear. CDR3 size: 14 residues. In germline, CDR1 is MNHEY, CDR2 SMNVEV (reference sequence). Trimming shortened V by 2 bases and J by 5 bases, and 10 bases separated the two germline ends. The CDR3 DNA sequence: TGTGCCAGCAGTTTACGTGGTAGTAACAATGAGCAGTTCTTC. This sequence encodes CASSLRGSNNEQFF.

The chain carries TRBV12-3 or TRBV12-4 and TRBJ2-2, with D perhaps matching TRBD1 (5 bases). V was pared by 3 bases and J by 5 bases, with 13 bases between. The CDR3 consists of 15 residues. Written as DNA, the CDR3 is TGTGCCAGCAGTTTTCGTCAGGGTTCGACCGGGGAGCTGTTTTTT. Protein sequence: CASSFRQGSTGELFF.